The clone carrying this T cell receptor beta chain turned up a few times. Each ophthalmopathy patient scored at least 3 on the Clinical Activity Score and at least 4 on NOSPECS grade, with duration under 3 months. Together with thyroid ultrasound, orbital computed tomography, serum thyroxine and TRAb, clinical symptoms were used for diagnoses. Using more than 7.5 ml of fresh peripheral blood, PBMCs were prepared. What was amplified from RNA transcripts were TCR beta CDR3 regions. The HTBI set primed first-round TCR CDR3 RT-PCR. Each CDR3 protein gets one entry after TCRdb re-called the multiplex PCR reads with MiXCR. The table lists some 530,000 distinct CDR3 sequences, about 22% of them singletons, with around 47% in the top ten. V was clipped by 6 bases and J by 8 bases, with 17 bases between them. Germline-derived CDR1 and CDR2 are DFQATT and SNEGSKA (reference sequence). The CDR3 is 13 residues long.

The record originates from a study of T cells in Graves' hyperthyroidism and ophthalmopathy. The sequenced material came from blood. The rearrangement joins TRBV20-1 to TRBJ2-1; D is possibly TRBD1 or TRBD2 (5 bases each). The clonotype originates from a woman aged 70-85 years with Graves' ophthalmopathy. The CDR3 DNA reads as TGCAGTGCCGGGGACCCCGTAGGGGATGAGCAGTTCTTC. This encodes CSAGDPVGDEQFF.